The subject of this entry is one TCR beta chain. Germline CDR1 SGHTS, CDR2 YDEGEE. The CDR3 runs 14 residues. The V and J ends lost 4 bases and 1 base, in that order; junction bases with no gene match: 2. This sample stems from a study of blood T cell repertoires in COVID-19. Sequencing used immunoSEQ multiplex PCR; TCRdb keeps in-frame clones, though not all of them. The table lists a few hundred thousand clones, about nine tenths of them singletons. The receptor was derived from a woman in her thirties with COVID-19, enrolled during active disease. What was sequenced was peripheral blood. The chain is built from TRBV5-8 and TRBJ2-5; 9 nucleotides align to TRBD1. In nucleotides, the CDR3 is TGTGCCAGCAGCGCGGGACAGGGCCAAGAGACCCAGTACTTC. Amino acid sequence: CASSAGQGQETQYF. Supplemented by reference TRBV5-8 and TRBJ2-5, the full variable domain reads EAGVTQSPTHLIKTRGQQATLRCSPISGHTSVYWYQQALGLGLQFLLWYDEGEERNRGNFPPRFSGRQFPNYSSELNVNALELEDSALYLCASSAGQGQETQYFGPGTRLLVL.